Each of the 6 T cell receptor beta chains below was sequenced from the same sample in a study of shared T cell receptors in the human thymus. Produced via immunoSEQ multiplex PCR; TCRdb's table is partial and in-frame only. Found here are some 640,000 clones, roughly 86% of them singletons; the top ten hold 0.009% to 0.0095%. The same sample was also used in a study of human thymus T cells.

The sample taken for sequencing was thymocytes. The receptors were sampled from a boy younger than two with a congenital heart defect.

The chain couples TRBV28 to TRBJ2-5, with 7 nucleotides matching TRBD1. Germline V lookup: CDR1 MDHEN, CDR2 SYDVKM. V shed 4 bases and J 1 base; nucleotides not matched to a gene: 0. There are 13 residues in the CDR3. The CDR3 here is CASSWTGQETQYF. Written as DNA, the CDR3 is TGTGCCAGCAGTTGGACAGGCCAAGAGACCCAGTACTTC.

The chain links TRBV4-3 to TRBJ1-5; 9 bases map to TRBD1. The ends lost 0 bases at V and 6 bases at J; junction bases unmatched: 6. The germline V gene encodes CDR1 LGHNA and CDR2 YSLEER. This CDR3 has 16 amino acids. The CDR3 loop reads CASSQDRDRGSQPQHF. The CDR3 DNA is TGCGCCAGCAGCCAAGACCGTGACAGGGGGAGTCAGCCCCAGCATTTT.

The J gene is TRBJ1-5, the V gene TRBV5-5; D ambiguous. V was cut by 3 bases and J by 6 bases, with 10 bases left in between. CDR3 length: 13 amino acids. CDR1 and CDR2 (germline): SGHKS, YYEKEE (reference sequence). In DNA form, the CDR3 reads TGTGCCAGCAGCTGGGAGGCGGGTCAGCCCCAGCATTTT. Encoded protein: CASSWEAGQPQHF.

The genes are TRBV19 and TRBJ1-6; D unclear. The ends were cut back, 6 bases at V and 3 bases at J, with 12 bases in the middle. Germline V lookup: CDR1 LNHDA, CDR2 SQIVND (reference sequence). There are 15 residues in the CDR3. The DNA for the CDR3 is TGTGCCAGTAGACCGTCACAGAACTATAATTCACCCCTCCACTTT. This translates into CASRPSQNYNSPLHF.

The chain carries TRBV28 and TRBJ2-7; 8 nucleotides agree with TRBD1. This CDR3 contains 12 residues. After removal of 7 bases from V and 2 bases from J, the junction contained 1 base not matched to a gene. CDR1 is MDHEN and CDR2 is SYDVKM in the germline V gene. The CDR3: CASKDRAYEQYF. The CDR3 DNA is TGTGCCAGCAAGGACAGGGCCTACGAGCAGTACTTC.

The chain couples TRBV5-1 to TRBJ2-7, with 10 bases aligning to TRBD1. The V and J ends lost 0 bases and 5 bases, in that order; junction bases with no gene match: 11. The CDR3 runs to 17 residues. Germline lookup yields CDR1 SGHRS and CDR2 YFSETQ. The CDR3 reads CASSLARDRGERNEQYF. The CDR3 region has the DNA TGCGCCAGCAGCTTGGCCCGGGACAGGGGCGAGCGAAACGAGCAGTACTTC. Filled out from reference TRBV5-1 and TRBJ2-7, the complete variable domain reads KAGVTQTPRYLIKTRGQQVTLSCSPISGHRSVSWYQQTPGQGLQFLFEYFSETQRNKGNFPGRFSGRQFSNSRSEMNVSTLELGDSALYLCASSLARDRGERNEQYFGPGTRLTVT.